What follows is one TCR beta chain and its context. No antigen is known for it. This specimen belongs to a study of cytotoxic CD8 clonotypes in ibrutinib-treated CLL. At the level of the study: After a median around 13 months on treatment (6 to 36), response samples were drawn. General observations from the study: Sustained-remission and progressing patients had different sampling times.

The CDR3 consists of 15 residues. Trimming left V 4 bases short and J 7 bases short, with 16 bases between. CDR1 and CDR2 from the germline V gene are SGHVS and FNYEAQ. Repertoires were generated with immunoSEQ multiplex PCR, while TCRdb's copy carries only in-frame clones and drops some. Counted here are some 76,000 clones, approximately 82% occurring once; the ten biggest clones make up about 38%. The V call is TRBV7-6, the J call TRBJ2-2; tentatively, D is TRBD2 (6 bases). The TCR originated in a human donor with chronic lymphocytic leukemia. The input for sequencing was PBMCs, taken after 24 months of ibrutinib treatment. The DNA of the CDR3 is TGTGCCAGCAGCTCCTGGGGGGAGTACAGCGGGGAGCTGTTTTTT. It is translated as CASSSWGEYSGELFF.